This TCR beta chain was recorded in a study of OX40 agonist ivuxolimab in advanced cancers. Study-level information: Ivuxolimab was delivered to patients intravenously every 2 weeks at doses spanning 0.01 to 10 mg/kg.

This clone appeared a few times. Assay used: immunoSEQ multiplex PCR; TCRdb lists only in-frame clones, some missing. This sample carries 60,000 to 90,000 clones, about four fifths of them seen once, and the ten largest clones take 0.4% to 0.5%. V was shortened by 5 bases and J by 10 bases, with 15 bases between the two germline ends. From germline, CDR1 is SGHTA and CDR2 FQGNSA. This CDR3 spans 13 amino acids. The source material was CD4+ or CD8+ T cells sorted from blood, sampled in a trial of the OX40 agonist ivuxolimab. This sequence originates from an adult with an advanced solid tumor such as melanoma, head and neck, liver or kidney cancer. The chain has TRBV7-2 and TRBJ2-1; D gene uncertain. The CDR3 DNA reads as TGTGCCAGCAGCCCAGGCATAGGCCTCGAGCAGTTCTTC. It specifies CASSPGIGLEQFF.